Below, 9 T cell receptor beta chains from the same sample are listed, as sequenced in a study of identical twins. In TCRdb, the 5' RACE reads were re-called with MiXCR into one record per CDR3 protein. The table lists approximately 140,000 distinct CDR3 sequences, around 3.5% of them singletons, with 8.1% in the top ten. The sample taken for sequencing was memory T cells sorted from blood. These receptors all stem from a man between 18 and 29 years old in good health.

This clonotype was seen a handful of times. The chain employs TRBV20-1 and TRBJ2-3; possibly TRBD1 for D (6 bases). The CDR3 totals 11 residues. The germline CDR1 and CDR2 sequences are DFQATT and SNEGSKA (reference sequence). Deletions cut 2 bases from V and 12 bases from J, with 12 bases between. CDR3 sequence (DNA): TGCAGTGCTAGATCGACAGGATCACAGTATTTT. This translates into CSARSTGSQYF.

This clonotype was counted ten times or more. The chain links TRBV28 to TRBJ1-2; no reliable D call. The germline gives CDR1 MDHEN, CDR2 SYDVKM. The CDR3 totals 15 residues. V gave up 5 bases and J gave up 4 bases, with 17 bases separating them. The CDR3 loop is CASSLPNNLGYGYTF. The CDR3 nucleotides are TGTGCCAGCAGTCTTCCGAACAACTTAGGCTATGGCTACACCTTC.

The chain joins TRBV11-1 to TRBJ2-7; 12 bases fit TRBD2. This CDR3 comprises 16 residues. CDR1 is SGHAT and CDR2 is FQDESV in the germline V gene (reference sequence). V was clipped by 5 bases and J by 7 bases; unmatched bases: 12. Here the CDR3 DNA reads TGTGCCAGCAGCCCCCGCAGACTAGCGGGAGTGGAAGAGCAGTACGTC. Amino acid sequence: CASSPRRLAGVEEQYV.

This clonotype was seen a few times. The chain links TRBV2 to TRBJ2-5, with D unclear. The CDR3 runs to 10 residues. V lost 7 bases to trimming and J lost 5 bases, with 5 bases between them. Germline V CDR1 and CDR2: SNHLY, FYNNEI. CDR3 sequence reads: CASIGETQYF. CDR3 bases: TGTGCCAGCATTGGCGAGACCCAGTACTTC.

This chain links TRBV14 with TRBJ2-6, with unresolved D. V lost 6 bases to trimming and J lost 3 bases, with 6 bases between them. CDR3 length equals 13 residues. Looked up from germline, CDR1 is SGHDN and CDR2 is FVKESK. CDR3 nucleotides: TGTGCCAGCAGTACTTATGGGGCCAACGTCCTGACTTTC. It translates to CASSTYGANVLTF.

This clonotype has at least ten counts. The J gene is TRBJ2-1, the V gene TRBV14, with 15 positions matching TRBD2. V was pared by 6 bases and J by 10 bases, with 7 bases of the junction left unmatched. The CDR3 totals 15 residues. In germline, CDR1 is SGHDN, CDR2 FVKESK. In DNA, the CDR3 is TGTGCCAGCAGGCGGACTAGCGGGAGGGTTCACGAGCAGTTCTTC. Its translation: CASRRTSGRVHEQFF.

This clonotype came up many times. The CDR3, as DNA: TGTGCCATCAGTGAGCCTCGAGGAAGGAACTACACCTTC. Translated: CAISEPRGRNYTF. V is TRBV10-3 and J is TRBJ1-2; D not resolved. The germline V gene encodes CDR1 ENHRY and CDR2 SYGVKD. Trimming cost V 2 bases and J 10 bases, with 14 bases left between them. This CDR3 comprises 13 residues.

This clonotype showed up many times. The V call is TRBV9, the J call TRBJ2-2; perhaps TRBD1 as D (5 bases). CDR3 size: 15 residues. Germline-derived CDR1 and CDR2 are SGDLS and YYNGEE. V lost 0 bases to trimming and J lost 4 bases, with 10 bases between them. CDR3 sequence (DNA): TGTGCCAGCAGCGTAGGGGGCGACGCCACCGGGGAGCTGTTTTTT. This sequence encodes CASSVGGDATGELFF. The full variable domain, completed using reference TRBV9 and TRBJ2-2, is DSGVTQTPKHLITATGQRVTLRCSPRSGDLSVYWYQQSLDQGLQFLIQYYNGEERAKGNILERFSAQQFPDLHSELNLSSLELGDSALYFCASSVGGDATGELFFGEGSRLTVL.

This clonotype was counted at least ten times. V and J are TRBV5-1 and TRBJ1-5; no clear D. The CDR3 sequence is 15 residues long. Germline values: CDR1 SGHRS, CDR2 YFSETQ. Trimming removed 0 bases from V and 4 bases from J, with 11 bases in between. The CDR3 is CASSLDFTENQPQHF. The CDR3, as DNA: TGCGCCAGCAGCTTGGATTTCACAGAGAATCAGCCCCAGCATTTT.